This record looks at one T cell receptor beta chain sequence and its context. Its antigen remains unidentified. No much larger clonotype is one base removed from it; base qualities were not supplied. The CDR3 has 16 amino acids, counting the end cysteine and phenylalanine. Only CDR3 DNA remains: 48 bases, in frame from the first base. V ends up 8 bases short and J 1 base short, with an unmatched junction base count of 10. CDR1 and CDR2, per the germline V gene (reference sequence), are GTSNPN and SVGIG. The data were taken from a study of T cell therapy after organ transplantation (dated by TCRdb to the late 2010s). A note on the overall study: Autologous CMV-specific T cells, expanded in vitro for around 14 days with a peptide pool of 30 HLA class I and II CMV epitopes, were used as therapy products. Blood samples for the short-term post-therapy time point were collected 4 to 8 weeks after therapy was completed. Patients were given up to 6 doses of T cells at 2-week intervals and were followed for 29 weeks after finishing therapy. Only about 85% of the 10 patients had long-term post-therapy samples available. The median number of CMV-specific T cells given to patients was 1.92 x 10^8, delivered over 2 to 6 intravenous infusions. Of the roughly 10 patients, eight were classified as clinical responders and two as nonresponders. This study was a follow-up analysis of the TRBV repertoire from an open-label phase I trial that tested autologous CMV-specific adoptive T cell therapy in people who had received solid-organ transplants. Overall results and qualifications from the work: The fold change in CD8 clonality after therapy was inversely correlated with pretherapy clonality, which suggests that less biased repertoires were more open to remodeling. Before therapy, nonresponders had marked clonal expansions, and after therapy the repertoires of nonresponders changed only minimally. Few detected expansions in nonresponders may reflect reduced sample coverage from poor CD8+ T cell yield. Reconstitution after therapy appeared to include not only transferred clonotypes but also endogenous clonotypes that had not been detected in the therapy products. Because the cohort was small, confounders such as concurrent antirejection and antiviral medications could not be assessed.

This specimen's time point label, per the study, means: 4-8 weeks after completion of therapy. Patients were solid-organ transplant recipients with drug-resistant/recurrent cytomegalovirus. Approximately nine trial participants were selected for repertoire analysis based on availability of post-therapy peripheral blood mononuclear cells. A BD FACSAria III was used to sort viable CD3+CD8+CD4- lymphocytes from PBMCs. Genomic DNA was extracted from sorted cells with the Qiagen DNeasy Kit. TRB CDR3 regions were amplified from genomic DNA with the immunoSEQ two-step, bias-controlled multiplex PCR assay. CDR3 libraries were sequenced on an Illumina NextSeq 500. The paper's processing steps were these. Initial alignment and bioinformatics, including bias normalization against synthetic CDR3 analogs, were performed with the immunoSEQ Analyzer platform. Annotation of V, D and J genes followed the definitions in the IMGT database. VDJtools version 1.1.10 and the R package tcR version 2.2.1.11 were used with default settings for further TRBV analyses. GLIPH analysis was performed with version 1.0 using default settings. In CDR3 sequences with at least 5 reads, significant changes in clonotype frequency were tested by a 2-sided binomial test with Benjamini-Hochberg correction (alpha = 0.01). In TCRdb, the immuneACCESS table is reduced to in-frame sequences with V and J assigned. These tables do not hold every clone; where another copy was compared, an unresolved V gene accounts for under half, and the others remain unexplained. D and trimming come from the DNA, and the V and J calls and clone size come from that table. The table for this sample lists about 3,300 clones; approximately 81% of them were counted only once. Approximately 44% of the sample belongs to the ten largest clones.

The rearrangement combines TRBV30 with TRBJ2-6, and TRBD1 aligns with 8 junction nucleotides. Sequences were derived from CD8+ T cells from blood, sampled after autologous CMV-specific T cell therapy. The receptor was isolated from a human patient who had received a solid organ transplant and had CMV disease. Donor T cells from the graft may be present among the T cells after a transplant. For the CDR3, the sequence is CAGTGDGDSGANVLTF. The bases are TGTGCCGGGACAGGTGATGGGGATTCTGGGGCCAACGTCCTGACTTTC.